This TCR beta chain derives from a study of vaccination effects on CD4 cells after COVID-19. Study as a whole: Post-vaccine draws lagged the second dose by a median of 72 days.

V gave up 7 bases and J gave up 0 bases; unmatched junction bases: 5. CDR3 length: 15 amino acids. Germline V gene lookup returns CDR1 MNHEY and CDR2 SVGAGI. This table comes from immunoSEQ multiplex PCR, and its TCRdb copy is limited to in-frame clones, with some not included. Here the sample spans fewer than 40,000 clones, approximately 80% being singletons. Antigen-specific CD4+ T cell clonotypes were called by their expansion after viral peptide-pool culture in ViraFEST. Culturing for approximately 10 days preceded CD4+ T cell isolation. Participants completed two doses of the BNT162b2 or mRNA-1273 vaccine. In regard to this clone: What it binds is unknown.

The chain employs TRBV6-5 and TRBJ2-1, with TRBD1 identical over 8 bases. The sequence was obtained from a human donor who received a COVID-19 vaccine. Some clones in this sample may be carry-over from other donors' samples. This specimen was CD4+ T cells from PBMCs cultured with HCoV-NL63 spike peptides, taken after COVID-19 vaccination. The CDR3 sequence is CASIRTGSSYNEQFF. The CDR3 DNA sequence: TGTGCCAGCATTCGGACAGGGAGCTCCTACAATGAGCAGTTCTTC.